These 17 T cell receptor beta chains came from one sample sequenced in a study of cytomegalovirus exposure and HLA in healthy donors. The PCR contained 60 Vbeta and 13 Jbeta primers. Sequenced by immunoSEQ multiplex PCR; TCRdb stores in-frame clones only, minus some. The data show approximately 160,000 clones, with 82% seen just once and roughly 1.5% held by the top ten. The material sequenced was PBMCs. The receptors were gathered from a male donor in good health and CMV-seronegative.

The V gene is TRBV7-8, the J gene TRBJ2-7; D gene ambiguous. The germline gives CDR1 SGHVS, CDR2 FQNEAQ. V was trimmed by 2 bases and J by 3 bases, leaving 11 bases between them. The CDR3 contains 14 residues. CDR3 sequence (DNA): TGTGCCAGCAGCTTAATTCTGGCAGACTACGAGCAGTACTTC. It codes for CASSLILADYEQYF.

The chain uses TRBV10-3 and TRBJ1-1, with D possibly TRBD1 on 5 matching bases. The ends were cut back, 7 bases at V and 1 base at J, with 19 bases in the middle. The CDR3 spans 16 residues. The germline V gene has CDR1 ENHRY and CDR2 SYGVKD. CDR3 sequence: CAITGGAVEENTEAFF. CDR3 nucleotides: TGTGCCATCACTGGAGGGGCGGTGGAGGAGAACACTGAAGCTTTCTTT.

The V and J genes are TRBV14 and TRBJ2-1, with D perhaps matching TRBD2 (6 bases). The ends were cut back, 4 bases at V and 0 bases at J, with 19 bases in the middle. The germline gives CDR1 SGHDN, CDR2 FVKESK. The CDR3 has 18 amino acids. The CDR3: CASSPPRTGVSSYNEQFF. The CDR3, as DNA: TGTGCCAGCAGCCCCCCCCGAACGGGGGTGAGCTCCTACAATGAGCAGTTCTTC.

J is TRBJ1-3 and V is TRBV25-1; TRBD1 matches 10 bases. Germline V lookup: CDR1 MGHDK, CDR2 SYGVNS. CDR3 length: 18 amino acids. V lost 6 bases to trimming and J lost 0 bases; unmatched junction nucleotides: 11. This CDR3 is CASRLGTGATLSGNTIYF. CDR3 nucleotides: TGTGCCAGCAGGTTGGGGACAGGGGCCACCCTCTCTGGAAACACCATATATTTT.

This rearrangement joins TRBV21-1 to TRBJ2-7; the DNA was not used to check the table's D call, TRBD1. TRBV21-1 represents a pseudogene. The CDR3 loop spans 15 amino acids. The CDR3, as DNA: TGTGCCAGCAGCGAGCGGGACAGGGCTTTTGACGAGCAGTACTTC. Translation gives CASSERDRAFDEQYF.

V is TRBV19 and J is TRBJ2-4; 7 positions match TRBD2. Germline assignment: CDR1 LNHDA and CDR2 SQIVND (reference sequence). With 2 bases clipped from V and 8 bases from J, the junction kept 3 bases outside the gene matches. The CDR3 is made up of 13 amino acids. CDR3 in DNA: TGTGCCAGTAGTATACGGGGGGTTGACATTCAGTACTTC. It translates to CASSIRGVDIQYF.

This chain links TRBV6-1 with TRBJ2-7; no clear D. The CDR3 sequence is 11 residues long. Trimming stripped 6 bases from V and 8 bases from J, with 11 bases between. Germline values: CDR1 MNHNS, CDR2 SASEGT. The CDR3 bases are TGTGCCAGCAGCTCTTATTTCCAGCAGTACTTC. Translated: CASSSYFQQYF.

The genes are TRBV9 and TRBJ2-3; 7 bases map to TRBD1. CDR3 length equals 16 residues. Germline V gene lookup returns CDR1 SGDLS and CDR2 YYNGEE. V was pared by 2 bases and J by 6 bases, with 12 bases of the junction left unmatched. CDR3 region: CASSVEGQTVSDTQYF. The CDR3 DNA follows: TGTGCCAGCAGCGTTGAGGGACAGACAGTTTCGGATACGCAGTATTTT.

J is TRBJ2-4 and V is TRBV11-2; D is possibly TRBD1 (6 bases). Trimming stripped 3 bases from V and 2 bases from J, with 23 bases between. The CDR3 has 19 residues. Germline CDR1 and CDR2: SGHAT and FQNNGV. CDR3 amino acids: CASSLGWGGEQGSKNIQYF. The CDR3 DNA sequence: TGTGCCAGCAGCTTGGGTTGGGGTGGTGAACAGGGATCCAAAAACATTCAGTACTTC.

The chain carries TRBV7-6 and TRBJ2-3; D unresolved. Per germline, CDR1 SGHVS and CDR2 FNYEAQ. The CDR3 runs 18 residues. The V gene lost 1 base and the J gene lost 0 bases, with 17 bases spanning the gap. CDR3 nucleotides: TGTGCCAGCAGCTTAGTTTGGAACAGTCCCCTTAGCACAGATACGCAGTATTTT. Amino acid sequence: CASSLVWNSPLSTDTQYF.

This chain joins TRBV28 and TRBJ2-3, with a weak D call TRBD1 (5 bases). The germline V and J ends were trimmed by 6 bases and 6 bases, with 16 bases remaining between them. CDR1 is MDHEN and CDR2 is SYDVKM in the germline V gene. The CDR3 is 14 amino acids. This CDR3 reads CASRPSGFRDTQYF. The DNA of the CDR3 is TGTGCCAGCAGACCTTCAGGGTTCCGCGATACGCAGTATTTT.

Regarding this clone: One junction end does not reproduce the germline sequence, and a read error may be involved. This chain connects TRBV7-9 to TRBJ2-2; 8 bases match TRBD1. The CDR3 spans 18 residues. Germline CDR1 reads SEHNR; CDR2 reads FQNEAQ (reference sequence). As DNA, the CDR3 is TGTTCCAGCAGCCATTCGGGCCGAGGACAGGGATCCACCGGGGAGCTGTTTTTT. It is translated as CSSSHSGRGQGSTGELFF.

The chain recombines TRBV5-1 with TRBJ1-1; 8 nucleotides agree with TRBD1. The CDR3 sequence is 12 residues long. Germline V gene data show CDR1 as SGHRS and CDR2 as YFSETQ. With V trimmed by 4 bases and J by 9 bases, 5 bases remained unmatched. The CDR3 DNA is TGCGCCAGCAGCACCGGGACAGGAAAAGCTTTCTTT. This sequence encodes CASSTGTGKAFF.

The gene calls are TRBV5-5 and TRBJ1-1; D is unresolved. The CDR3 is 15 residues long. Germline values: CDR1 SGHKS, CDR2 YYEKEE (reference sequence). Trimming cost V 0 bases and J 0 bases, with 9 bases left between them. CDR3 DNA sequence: TGTGCCAGCAGCTTGGCCGCGGGATTGAACACTGAAGCTTTCTTT. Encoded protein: CASSLAAGLNTEAFF. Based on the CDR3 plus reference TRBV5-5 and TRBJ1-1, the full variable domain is DAGVTQSPTHLIKTRGQQVTLRCSPISGHKSVSWYQQVLGQGPQFIFQYYEKEERGRGNFPDRFSARQFPNYSSELNVNALLLGDSALYLCASSLAAGLNTEAFFGQGTRLTVV.

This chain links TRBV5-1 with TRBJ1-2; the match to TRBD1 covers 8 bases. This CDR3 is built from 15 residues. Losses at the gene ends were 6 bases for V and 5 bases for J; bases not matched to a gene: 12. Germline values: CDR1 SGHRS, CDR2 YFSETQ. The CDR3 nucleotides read TGCGCCAGCACCCAAACGCAGGGGGCCATGTATGGCTACACCTTC. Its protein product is CASTQTQGAMYGYTF.

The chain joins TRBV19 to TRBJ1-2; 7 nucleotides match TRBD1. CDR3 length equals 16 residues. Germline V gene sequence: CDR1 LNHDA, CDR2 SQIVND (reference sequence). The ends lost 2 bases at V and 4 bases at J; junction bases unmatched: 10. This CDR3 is CASSIFPGQIVYGYTF. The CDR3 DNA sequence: TGTGCCAGTAGTATATTTCCGGGACAGATAGTCTATGGCTACACCTTC.

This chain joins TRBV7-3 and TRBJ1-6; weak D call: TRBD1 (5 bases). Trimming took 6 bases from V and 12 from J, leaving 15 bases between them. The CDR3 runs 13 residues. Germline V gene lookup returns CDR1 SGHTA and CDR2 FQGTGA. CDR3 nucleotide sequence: TGTGCCAGCAGTTTCCGGGGGGAGGTACCCCTCCACTTT. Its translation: CASSFRGEVPLHF.